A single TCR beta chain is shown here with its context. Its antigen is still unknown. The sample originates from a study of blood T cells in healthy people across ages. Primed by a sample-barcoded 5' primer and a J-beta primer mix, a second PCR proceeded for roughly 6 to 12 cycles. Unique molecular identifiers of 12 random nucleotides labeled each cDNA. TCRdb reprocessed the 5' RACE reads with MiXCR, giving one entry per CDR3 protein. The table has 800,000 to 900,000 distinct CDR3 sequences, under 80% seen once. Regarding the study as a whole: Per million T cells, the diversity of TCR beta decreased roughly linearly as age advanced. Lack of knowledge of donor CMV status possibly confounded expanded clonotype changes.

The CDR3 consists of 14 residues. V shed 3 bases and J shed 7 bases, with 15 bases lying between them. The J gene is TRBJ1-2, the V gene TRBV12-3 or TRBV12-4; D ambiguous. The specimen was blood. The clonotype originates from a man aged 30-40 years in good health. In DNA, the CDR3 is TGTGCCAGCAGTTTGGCGGCGCTTGAGGCTGGCTACACCTTC. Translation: CASSLAALEAGYTF.